This T cell receptor (beta chain) was captured by sequencing in a study of STAT3 mutations in large granular lymphocyte leukemia. Points from the study as a whole: Some patients had dominant TCR clones larger than their STAT3 mutant burden. In 6 of 18 patients, new TCR clonotypes emerged after therapy. Every T-cell large granular lymphocyte leukemia patient had at least one immunodominant TCR beta clonotype.

TCRdb's table, derived via immunoSEQ multiplex PCR, lists solely in-frame clones and lacks some. The sample has around 5,000 clones; roughly 86% are singletons. V lost 9 bases to trimming and J lost 0 bases, with 14 bases between them. CDR3 length: 14 amino acids. Germline CDR1 is SNHLY and CDR2 is FYNNEI. Comment on this clone: Its antigen is still unknown.

This sequence originates from a human donor with T large granular lymphocyte leukemia. Some clones in this sample may be carry-over from other donors' samples. The chain employs TRBV2 and TRBJ2-5; D possibly corresponds to TRBD1 (6 bases). Sequencing input: PBMCs. CDR3 in amino acids: CAREGVQYQETQYF. For the CDR3, the DNA is TGTGCCAGAGAGGGGGTCCAGTACCAAGAGACCCAGTACTTC. Together with reference TRBV2 and TRBJ2-5, the CDR3 gives the full variable domain: EPEVTQTPSHQVTQMGQEVILRCVPISNHLYFYWYRQILGQKVEFLVSFYNNEISEKSEIFDDQFSVERPDGSNFTLKIRSTKLEDSAMYFCAREGVQYQETQYFGPGTRLLVL.